Each of the 28 T cell receptor beta chains below was sequenced from the same sample in a study of T cells in women clearing cervical HPV infection. Clones were read by immunoSEQ multiplex PCR, and TCRdb kept only the in-frame ones, dropping some. Here the sample table reports tens of thousands of clones. Sequencing was carried out using blood buffy coat. These receptors all come from a woman aged 18 to 75 with a cervical HPV16 infection that either progressed to CIN3+ or cleared (not recorded which).

In the case of this clone: Read data end 3 residues before the CDR3 end; the end is taken from the germline J gene. This rearrangement joins TRBV5-4 to TRBJ1-2; a possible D gene is TRBD1 (5 bases). The CDR3 consists of 13 residues. Germline V gene lookup returns CDR1 SGHNT and CDR2 YYREEE (reference sequence). Partial CDR3 DNA: TGTGCCAGCAGCTTGCCAGGGAGAGAGACC. Its protein is CASSLPGRET. The CDR3 as a whole reads CASSLPGRETYTF.

Of note for this clone: With the read ending 3 residues before the CDR3 end, the germline J gene is used to fill in that end. The rearrangement links TRBV10-3 to TRBJ1-6; 8 positions match TRBD1. J lost 9 bases, V lost 7 bases, and 8 bases had no gene match. Germline CDR1 ENHRY, CDR2 SYGVKD. The CDR3 is 14 residues long. CDR3 in amino acids: CAITRDRRSSPLHF. Incomplete CDR3 DNA: TGTGCCATCACCAGGGACAGGCGGAGTTCACCC.

As regards this clone: The read ends 3 residues early relative to the CDR3; the germline J gene fills the gap. The gene calls are TRBV28 and TRBJ2-7, with 9 bases identical to TRBD1. This CDR3 has 14 residues. The ends lost 8 bases at V and 3 bases at J; junction bases unmatched: 8. In germline, CDR1 is MDHEN, CDR2 SYDVKM. The CDR3: CASARPGQGYEQYF. The DNA read from the CDR3 is TGTGCCAGCGCAAGACCGGGACAGGGCTACGAG.

Turning to this clone: The missing CDR3 end, 3 residues past where the read stops, is filled in from the germline J gene. This chain links TRBV20-1 with TRBJ2-2; 9 nucleotides match TRBD2. CDR1 is DFQATT and CDR2 is SNEGSKA in the germline V gene (reference sequence). V lost 5 bases and J lost 6; bases outside the gene matches: 13. The CDR3 is 16 residues long. The part of the CDR3 DNA that was read is TGCAGTGCTTCGGCCCAGACTAGCGGTTACGCCGGGGAG. Its translation is CSASAQTSGYAGE. The CDR3 in full is CSASAQTSGYAGELFF.

About this clone: The DNA ends 3 residues before the CDR3 does, and the rest of the CDR3 is filled in from the germline J gene. The chain is built from TRBV13 and TRBJ2-3, with a tentative D call TRBD2 (7 bases). V lost 1 base and J lost 2, with 10 bases in between. Germline V gene lookup returns CDR1 PRHDT and CDR2 FYEKMQ (reference sequence). This CDR3 spans 15 amino acids. The sequenced part of the CDR3 DNA is TGTGCCAGCAGCTTAGCGGGGGGCGTCACAGATACG. It codes for CASSLAGGVTDT. The entire CDR3 sequence reads CASSLAGGVTDTQYF.

Notes on this clone: The sequenced fragment ends 3 residues before the CDR3 boundary, so the rest is inferred from the germline J gene. The chain combines TRBV7-6 with TRBJ2-2; no definite D call. Germline CDR1 and CDR2: SGHVS and FNYEAQ. This CDR3 comprises 14 residues. The V gene lost 5 bases and the J gene lost 4 bases, with 11 bases spanning the gap. CDR3 region: CASSLRHATGELFF. CDR3 DNA, as far as it was read: TGTGCCAGCAGCCTAAGACACGCCACCGGGGAG.

A word on this clone: The read halts 3 residues ahead of the CDR3 end, with the missing end drawn from the germline J gene. The J gene is TRBJ2-1, the V gene TRBV24-1, with TRBD2 identical over 8 bases. The CDR3 is made up of 17 amino acids. CDR1 is KGHDR and CDR2 is SFDVKD in the germline V gene. V was clipped by 3 bases and J by 8 bases; unmatched bases: 14. The CDR3 spells CATSDNRGAGVADEQFF. CDR3 DNA, as far as it was read: TGTGCCACCAGTGATAATAGGGGAGCGGGGGTCGCTGATGAG.

Remarks on this clone: The read ends 3 residues before the CDR3 terminus; that terminus is restored from the germline J gene. The chain links TRBV6-1 to TRBJ2-3; 14 positions match TRBD2. The germline gives CDR1 MNHNS, CDR2 SASEGT. Losses at the gene ends were 3 bases for V and 6 bases for J; bases not matched to a gene: 5. This CDR3 has 16 amino acids. The CDR3 DNA, read in part, is TGTGCCAGCAGTGAGACTAGCGGGGGGGCAGCGGATACG. Its protein product is CASSETSGGAADT. The full CDR3 is CASSETSGGAADTQYF.

Of note for this clone: The CDR3 end is not reached by the read, which stops 3 residues before it; the germline J gene fills it in. The rearrangement uses TRBV30 and TRBJ2-7, with D perhaps TRBD1 (5 bases). Trimming left V 0 bases short and J 4 bases short, with 10 bases between. This CDR3 region has 13 residues. Germline loops: CDR1 GTSNPN, CDR2 SVGIG (reference sequence). The chain's CDR3 is CAWSVGDWYEQYF. Incomplete CDR3 DNA: TGTGCCTGGAGTGTAGGGGATTGGTACGAG.

Of note for this clone: Read sequence stops 3 residues before the CDR3 end, and the germline J gene provides the missing end. This chain links TRBV5-1 with TRBJ1-5, with D maybe TRBD1 (6 bases). Deletions cut 4 bases from V and 8 bases from J, with 13 bases between. CDR3 size: 13 residues. The germline V gene has CDR1 SGHRS and CDR2 YFSETQ. The CDR3 here is CASSPTGKEPQHF. Incomplete CDR3 DNA: TGCGCCAGCAGCCCGACAGGAAAGGAGCCC.

With respect to this clone: The sequenced fragment ends 3 residues before the CDR3 boundary, so the rest is inferred from the germline J gene. The chain recombines TRBV6-1 with TRBJ2-5; D may be TRBD2 (6 bases). CDR1 is MNHNS and CDR2 is SASEGT in the germline V gene. Trimming pared 4 bases from V and 7 bases from J, leaving 13 bases between. The CDR3 loop spans 13 amino acids. Incomplete CDR3 DNA: TGTGCCAGCAGTGGCGGGGTATTCGGGACC. Amino acid sequence: CASSGGVFGT. The complete CDR3 reads CASSGGVFGTQYF.

With respect to this clone: The read falls 3 residues short of the CDR3 end, and the missing part is taken from the germline J gene. The chain combines TRBV20-1 with TRBJ2-1, with TRBD2 matching 15 bases. Germline lookup yields CDR1 DFQATT and CDR2 SNEGSKA (reference sequence). V lost 3 bases to trimming and J lost 6 bases; unmatched junction nucleotides: 9. The length of the CDR3 is 17 residues. Incomplete CDR3 DNA: TGCAGTGCTAGCGGACTAGCGGGGGGGCCGATAGTCAATGAG. It translates to CSASGLAGGPIVNE. The whole CDR3 protein is CSASGLAGGPIVNEQFF.

Remarks on this clone: The CDR3 end lies 3 residues beyond the end of the read and is filled in from the germline J gene. V gene TRBV19 combines with J gene TRBJ2-1; 11 nucleotides agree with TRBD2. The CDR3 contains 16 residues. The germline V gene encodes CDR1 LNHDA and CDR2 SQIVND (reference sequence). The J segment lost 3 bases and the V segment lost 1 base, leaving 2 bases of the junction unmatched. The sequenced part of the CDR3 DNA is TGTGCCAGTAGTATAGGACTAGCGGGGAGCTACAATGAG. Protein product: CASSIGLAGSYNE. The entire CDR3 protein reads CASSIGLAGSYNEQFF.

With regard to this clone: The CDR3 end lies 3 residues beyond the end of the read and is filled in from the germline J gene. The V gene is TRBV4-1, the J gene TRBJ1-3, with D perhaps matching TRBD1 (5 bases). The V end was cut by 0 bases, the J end by 1 base, with 7 bases between. Germline V gene lookup returns CDR1 MGHRA and CDR2 YSYEKL. The CDR3 extends over 15 amino acids. The CDR3 loop is CASSQEGVSGNTIYF. The part of the CDR3 DNA that was read is TGCGCCAGCAGCCAAGAAGGGGTGTCTGGAAACACC.

Comment on this clone: The sequence runs out 3 residues before the end of the CDR3; the remainder is reconstructed from the germline J gene. This chain uses TRBV18 with TRBJ2-3; D might be TRBD1 (7 bases). Looked up from germline, CDR1 is KGHSH and CDR2 is LQKENI. The CDR3 totals 16 residues. Trimming removed 3 bases at V and 4 bases at J, with 17 bases between. The covered CDR3 bases are TGTGCCAGCTCACCGCGGGACAGCCACCTCCCAGATACG. It specifies CASSPRDSHLPDT. The whole CDR3 protein is CASSPRDSHLPDTQYF.

Here the CDR3 reads CASSSQGASTEAFF. CDR3 DNA, as far as it was read: TGCGCCAGCAGTTCTCAAGGGGCGAGCACTGAA. The chain couples TRBV5-1 to TRBJ1-1; D possibly corresponds to TRBD1 (5 bases). The CDR3 goes on 3 residues after the read ends, and that part is filled in from the germline J gene. Trimming shortened V by 5 bases and J by 4 bases, and 15 bases separated the two germline ends. Germline lookup yields CDR1 SGHRS and CDR2 YFSETQ. CDR3 length equals 14 residues.

In the case of this clone: From the germline J gene comes the end of the CDR3, since the read stops 3 residues before it. This sequence joins TRBV20-1 and TRBJ2-3; tentative D call: TRBD2 (6 bases). This CDR3 is 11 amino acids long. CDR1 DFQATT and CDR2 SNEGSKA come from the germline V gene (reference sequence). Here the CDR3 reads CSASGGYSQYF. The part of the CDR3 DNA that was read is TGCAGTGCTAGCGGGGGATATTCG.

Regarding this clone: The read finishes 3 residues shy of the CDR3 end, and the germline J gene is used to complete it. The chain links TRBV19 to TRBJ1-2; a weak D match, TRBD1 (6 bases). This CDR3 is 14 amino acids long. Germline-derived CDR1 and CDR2 are LNHDA and SQIVND (reference sequence). The sequenced part of the CDR3 DNA is TGTGCCAGTTCCAGGGGCCGGAGCACAGATACC. Its translation is CASSRGRSTDT. The whole CDR3 sequence is CASSRGRSTDTYTF.

Partial CDR3 DNA: TGTGCCAGCAGCTCCAACTATAGCAATCAGCCC. It encodes CASSSNYSNQP. The whole CDR3 protein reads CASSSNYSNQPQHF. The chain has TRBV7-3 and TRBJ1-5, with D unclear. The sequenced fragment ends 3 residues before the CDR3 boundary, so the rest is inferred from the germline J gene. Between the trimmed V and J ends, which lost 4 bases and 0 bases, there was a span of 7 bases. The germline V gene encodes CDR1 SGHTA and CDR2 FQGTGA. There are 14 residues in the CDR3.

For this clone: One end of the junction varies from germline; a read error may be responsible. The DNA ends 3 residues before the CDR3 does, and the rest of the CDR3 is filled in from the germline J gene. This chain links TRBV6-1 with TRBJ2-2, with TRBD2 matching over 7 bases. Germline CDR1 and CDR2: MNHNS and SASEGT. The CDR3 spans 14 residues. CDR3 region: CASSAGLNTWELFF. The covered CDR3 bases are TGTGCCAGCAGTGCGGGACTAAACACCTGGGAG.

In the case of this clone: Read data end 3 residues before the CDR3 end; the end is taken from the germline J gene. The rearrangement joins TRBV20-1 to TRBJ2-7; a possible D gene is TRBD1 (5 bases). The V gene lost 2 bases and the J gene lost 0 bases, with 11 bases spanning the gap. This CDR3 has 14 residues. Germline CDR1 reads DFQATT; CDR2 reads SNEGSKA (reference sequence). The CDR3 here is CSARQGGLSYEQYF. The sequenced part of the CDR3 DNA is TGCAGTGCTAGACAGGGTGGGCTCTCCTACGAG.

Concerning this clone itself: The read ends 3 residues early relative to the CDR3; the germline J gene fills the gap. The chain recombines TRBV30 with TRBJ2-3, with TRBD2 matching 12 bases. Trimming removed 5 bases from V and 2 bases from J; junction bases left unmatched: 8. Germline lookup yields CDR1 GTSNPN and CDR2 SVGIG (reference sequence). This CDR3 region has 16 residues. CDR3 residues: CAWGQGLAGHTDTQYF. Incomplete CDR3 DNA: TGTGCCTGGGGACAAGGACTAGCGGGGCACACAGATACG. Full variable domain (remainder filled in from reference TRBV30 and TRBJ2-3): SQTIHQWPATLVQPVGSPLSLECTVEGTSNPNLYWYRQAAGRGLQLLFYSVGIGQISSEVPQNLSASRPQDRQFILSSKKLLLSDSGFYLCAWGQGLAGHTDTQYFGPGTRLTVL.

Comments on this clone: The CDR3 end is not reached by the read, which stops 3 residues before it; the germline J gene fills it in. The rearrangement uses TRBV19 and TRBJ1-6; tentative D call: TRBD1 (6 bases). This CDR3 comprises 17 residues. Germline lookup yields CDR1 LNHDA and CDR2 SQIVND (reference sequence). Trimming removed 2 bases from V and 7 bases from J, with 18 bases in between. The CDR3 protein is CASSIRSGQGKNSPLHF. The covered CDR3 bases are TGTGCCAGTAGTATAAGGAGTGGGCAGGGGAAAAATTCACCC.

CDR3 DNA (partial): TGTGCCACCCAGCGGGGGGGCAAAGAGACG. Residues: CATQRGGKET. The CDR3 in its entirety is CATQRGGKETQYF. The chain carries TRBV7-2 and TRBJ2-3; TRBD2 matches at 10 bases. Coverage ceases 3 residues before the CDR3 finishes, and the germline J gene fills in the end. This CDR3 has 13 amino acids. Germline V lookup: CDR1 SGHTA, CDR2 FQGNSA.

Remarks on this clone: The read ends 3 residues early relative to the CDR3; the germline J gene fills the gap. The genes are TRBV30 and TRBJ1-4; perhaps TRBD1 as D (6 bases). Germline loops: CDR1 GTSNPN, CDR2 SVGIG (reference sequence). The CDR3 spans 16 residues. The DNA read from the CDR3 is TGTGCCTGGAGTCCCCTCCAGGGGATACCAAGTTCACCA. It is translated as CAWSPLQGIPSSP. The entire CDR3 sequence reads CAWSPLQGIPSSPLFF.

Comment on this clone: The CDR3 is cut off 3 residues early in the read; its end comes from the germline J gene. The V call is TRBV7-9, the J call TRBJ1-2, with D possibly being TRBD1 (5 bases). Germline assignment: CDR1 SEHNR and CDR2 FQNEAQ (reference sequence). The CDR3 runs to 12 residues. The CDR3: CASSPLGDTYTF. The DNA read from the CDR3 is TGTGCCAGCAGCCCCTTAGGGGATACC.

In the case of this clone: Read data end 3 residues before the CDR3 end; the end is taken from the germline J gene. The rearrangement links TRBV2 to TRBJ2-5; 8 positions agree with TRBD1. J lost 2 bases, V lost 5 bases, and 7 bases had no gene match. The CDR3 has 15 residues. Looked up from germline, CDR1 is SNHLY and CDR2 is FYNNEI. The CDR3 DNA, read in part, is TGTGCCAGCAGTCGGATACGGACAGGGCAAGAGACC. Its protein product is CASSRIRTGQET. The whole CDR3 reads CASSRIRTGQETQYF. The whole variable domain, remainder taken from reference TRBV2 and TRBJ2-5, is EPEVTQTPSHQVTQMGQEVILRCVPISNHLYFYWYRQILGQKVEFLVSFYNNEISEKSEIFDDQFSVERPDGSNFTLKIRSTKLEDSAMYFCASSRIRTGQETQYFGPGTRLLVL.

This clone registers medium-sized by frequency. The read ends 3 residues shy of where the CDR3 ends; the end is completed using the germline J gene. The rearrangement uses TRBV6-2 or TRBV6-3 and TRBJ2-2; maybe TRBD2 (6 bases). V lost 4 bases and J 2 bases, leaving 14 bases between the germline ends. The CDR3 length is 16 residues. Germline CDR1 reads MNHEY; CDR2 reads SVGEGT. CDR3 loop: CASSFTGTPNTGELFF. The DNA read from the CDR3 is TGTGCCAGCAGTTTCACCGGGACTCCAAACACCGGGGAG.